This record looks at one TCR beta chain sequence and its context. The antigen remains undetermined. Clones were sequenced by immunoSEQ multiplex PCR, and TCRdb holds only the in-frame ones, with some missing. This table has roughly 44,000 clones, 75% to 85% appearing once. The data are from a study of T cell responses to AZD1222 COVID-19 vaccine. Looking at the study overall: Researchers grouped second doses given at about 4 or about 12 weeks into one pool.

The CDR3 spans 16 residues. The V gene's germline CDR1 is MDHEN and CDR2 SYDVKM. Germline trimming cut 4 bases from V and 0 bases from J; bases unmatched to any gene: 8. Regarding the study as a whole: Two doses of AZD1222 preceded a rise in Spike-specific TCR breadth and depth. In the spike-specific TCR repertoire, nearly half reportedly target unmutated variant regions. Dominant CD4 TCR responses targeted spike regions 160-218 and 743-854.

The genes are TRBV28 and TRBJ2-7; 8 bases line up with TRBD1. The TCR comes from an adult in good health. Sample: peripheral blood, taken on day 0 of AZD1222 vaccination. The chain's CDR3 is CASSSAGTGASYEQYF. The CDR3 DNA reads as TGTGCCAGCAGTTCCGCCGGGACAGGAGCCTCCTACGAGCAGTACTTC.